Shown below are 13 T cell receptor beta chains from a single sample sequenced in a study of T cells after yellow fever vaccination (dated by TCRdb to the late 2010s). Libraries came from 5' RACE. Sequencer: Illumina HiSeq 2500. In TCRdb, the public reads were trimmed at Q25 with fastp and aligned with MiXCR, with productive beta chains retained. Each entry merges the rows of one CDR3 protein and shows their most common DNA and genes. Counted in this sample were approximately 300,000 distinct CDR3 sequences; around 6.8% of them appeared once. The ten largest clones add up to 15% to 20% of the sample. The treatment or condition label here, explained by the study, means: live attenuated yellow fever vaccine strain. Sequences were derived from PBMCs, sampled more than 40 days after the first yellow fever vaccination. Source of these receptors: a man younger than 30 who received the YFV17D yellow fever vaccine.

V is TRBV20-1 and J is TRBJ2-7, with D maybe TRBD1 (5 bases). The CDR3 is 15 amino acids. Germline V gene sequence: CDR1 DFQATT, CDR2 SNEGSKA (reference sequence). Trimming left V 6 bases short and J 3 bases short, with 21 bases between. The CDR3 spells CSASPGTGYNYEQYF. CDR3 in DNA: TGCAGTGCCTCCCCCGGTACAGGTTATAACTACGAGCAGTACTTC.

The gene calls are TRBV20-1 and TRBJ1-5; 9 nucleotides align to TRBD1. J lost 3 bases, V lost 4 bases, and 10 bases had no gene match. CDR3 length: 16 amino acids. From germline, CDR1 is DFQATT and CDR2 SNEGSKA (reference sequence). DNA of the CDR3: TGCAGTGCTACTTCAACAGGGGGCTTTATCAATCAGCCCCAGCATTTT. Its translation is CSATSTGGFINQPQHF.

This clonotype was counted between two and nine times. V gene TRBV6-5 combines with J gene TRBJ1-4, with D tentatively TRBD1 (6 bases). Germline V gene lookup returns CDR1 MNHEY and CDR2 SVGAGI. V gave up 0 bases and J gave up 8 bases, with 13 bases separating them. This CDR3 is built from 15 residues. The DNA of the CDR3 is TGTGCCAGCAGTTACTCGGCAGGGGTGGTAGAAAAACTGTTTTTT. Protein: CASSYSAGVVEKLFF.

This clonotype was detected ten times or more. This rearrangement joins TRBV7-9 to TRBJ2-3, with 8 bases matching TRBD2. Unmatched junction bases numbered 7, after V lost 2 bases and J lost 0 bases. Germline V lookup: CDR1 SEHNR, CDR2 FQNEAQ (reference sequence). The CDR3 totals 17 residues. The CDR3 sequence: CASSLYLAGYSTDTQYF. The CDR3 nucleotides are TGTGCCAGCAGCTTATACCTAGCGGGTTATAGCACAGATACGCAGTATTTT.

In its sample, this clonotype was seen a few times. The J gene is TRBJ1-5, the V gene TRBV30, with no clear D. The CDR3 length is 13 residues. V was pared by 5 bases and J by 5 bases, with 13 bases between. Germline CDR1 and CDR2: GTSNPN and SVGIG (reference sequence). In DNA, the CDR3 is TGTGCCTGGGGGCTCATGGGAGATCAGCCCCAGCATTTT. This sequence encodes CAWGLMGDQPQHF.

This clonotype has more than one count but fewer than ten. CDR3 residues: CASSYSRRHGDSGNTIYF. The CDR3 bases are TGTGCCAGCAGTTACTCGAGACGGCATGGAGACTCTGGAAACACCATATATTTT. V and J are TRBV6-5 and TRBJ1-3; D unresolved. This CDR3 is 18 amino acids long. Germline V gives CDR1 MNHEY, CDR2 SVGAGI. V was shortened by 0 bases and J by 0 bases, with 15 bases between the two germline ends.

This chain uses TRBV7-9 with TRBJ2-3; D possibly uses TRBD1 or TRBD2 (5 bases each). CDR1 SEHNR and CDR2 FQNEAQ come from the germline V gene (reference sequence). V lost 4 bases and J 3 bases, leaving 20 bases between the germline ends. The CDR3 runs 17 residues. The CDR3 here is CASSSRGDLRTTDTQYF. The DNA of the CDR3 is TGTGCCAGCAGCTCCCGTGGGGACCTACGCACGACAGATACGCAGTATTTT.

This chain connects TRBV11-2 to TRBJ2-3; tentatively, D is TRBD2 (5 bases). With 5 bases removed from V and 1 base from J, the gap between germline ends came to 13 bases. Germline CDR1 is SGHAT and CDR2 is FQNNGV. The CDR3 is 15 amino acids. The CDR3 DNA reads TGTGCCAGCAGCCCGATCGACTACGGCACAGATACGCAGTATTTT. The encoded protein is CASSPIDYGTDTQYF. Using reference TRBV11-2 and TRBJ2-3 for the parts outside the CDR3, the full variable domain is EAGVAQSPRYKIIEKRQSVAFWCNPISGHATLYWYQQILGQGPKLLIQFQNNGVVDDSQLPKDRFSAERLKGVDSTLKIQPAKLEDSAVYLCASSPIDYGTDTQYFGPGTRLTVL.

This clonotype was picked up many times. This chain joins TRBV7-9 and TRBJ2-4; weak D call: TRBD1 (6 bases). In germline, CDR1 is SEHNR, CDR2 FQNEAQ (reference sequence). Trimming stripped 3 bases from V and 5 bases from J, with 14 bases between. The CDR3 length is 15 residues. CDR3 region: CASSFFLDSENIQYF. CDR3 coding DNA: TGTGCCAGCAGCTTTTTCCTGGACAGTGAAAACATTCAGTACTTC.

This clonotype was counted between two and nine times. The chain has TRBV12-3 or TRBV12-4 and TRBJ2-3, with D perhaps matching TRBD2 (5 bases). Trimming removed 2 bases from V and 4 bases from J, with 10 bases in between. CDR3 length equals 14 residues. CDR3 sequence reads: CASSLTSPADTQYF. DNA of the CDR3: TGTGCCAGCAGTTTAACTAGTCCGGCAGATACGCAGTATTTT.

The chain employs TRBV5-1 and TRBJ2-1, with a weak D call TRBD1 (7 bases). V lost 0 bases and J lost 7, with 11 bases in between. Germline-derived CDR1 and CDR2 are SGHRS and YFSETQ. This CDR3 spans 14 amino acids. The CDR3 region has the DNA TGCGCCAGCAGCTTGGAACAGGGGAGGAATGAGCAGTTCTTC. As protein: CASSLEQGRNEQFF.

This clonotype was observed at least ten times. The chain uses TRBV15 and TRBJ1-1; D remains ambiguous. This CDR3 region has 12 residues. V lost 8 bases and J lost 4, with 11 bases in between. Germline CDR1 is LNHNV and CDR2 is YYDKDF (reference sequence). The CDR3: CATSSAGTEAFF. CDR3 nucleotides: TGTGCCACCTCGTCCGCCGGCACTGAAGCTTTCTTT. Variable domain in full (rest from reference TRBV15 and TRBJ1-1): DAMVIQNPRYQVTQFGKPVTLSCSQTLNHNVMYWYQQKSSQAPKLLFHYYDKDFNNEADTPDNFQSRRPNTSFCFLDIRSPGLGDTAMYLCATSSAGTEAFFGQGTRLTVV.

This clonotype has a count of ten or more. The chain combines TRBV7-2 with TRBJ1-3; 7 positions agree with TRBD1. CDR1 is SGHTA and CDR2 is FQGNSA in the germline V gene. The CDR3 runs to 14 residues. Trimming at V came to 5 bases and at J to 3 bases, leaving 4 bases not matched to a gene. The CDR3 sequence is CASSITGDGNTIYF. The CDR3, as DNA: TGTGCCAGCAGCATCACAGGGGATGGAAACACCATATATTTT.